One sample yielded the 23 T cell receptor beta chains listed below, sequenced in a study of control samples from healthy donors and cancer patients. The data were produced by immunoSEQ multiplex PCR, yet TCRdb's version contains in-frame clones alone and is incomplete. The sample includes fewer than 200,000 clones, 96% of them seen just once. Sample: blood. The receptors were gathered from a woman aged 30 to 39 in good health.

This chain connects TRBV11-3 to TRBJ2-2, with TRBD2 matching over 7 bases. CDR3 length: 14 residues. J gave up 7 bases and V 2 bases, and 4 bases lay outside the gene matches. Germline CDR1 and CDR2: SGHNT and YENEEA. The CDR3 sequence is CASSLTSGVGELFF. CDR3 nucleotides: TGTGCCAGCAGCTTAACCAGCGGGGTCGGGGAGCTGTTTTTT.

The CDR3 nucleotides read TGCGCCAGCAGACTTAGTGTGGCGGTCGATACGCAGTATTTT. It yields the protein CASRLSVAVDTQYF. The chain is built from TRBV4-1 and TRBJ2-3, with unresolved D. This CDR3 contains 14 residues. Trimming shortened V by 6 bases and J by 6 bases, and 16 bases separated the two germline ends. The germline V gene has CDR1 MGHRA and CDR2 YSYEKL.

The CDR3 coding sequence is TGTGCCAGCACCCACGATCGGGGAATCTACGAGCAGTACTTC. This translates into CASTHDRGIYEQYF. V usage is TRBV21-1 and J usage is TRBJ2-7; TRBD2, the table's D call, lacks a check against the DNA. TRBV21-1 is assigned pseudogene status. This CDR3 is 14 amino acids long.

The rearrangement uses TRBV21-1 and TRBJ1-5; the table's D gene call, TRBD1, was not cross checked with the DNA. TRBV21-1 is recorded as a pseudogene. CDR3 length: 16 residues. Written as DNA, the CDR3 is TGTGCCAGCAGCAAAATCAGGACAGTGGCCCATCAGCCCCAGCATTTT. Translation: CASSKIRTVAHQPQHF.

V and J are TRBV11-3 and TRBJ1-3; D remains ambiguous. There are 14 residues in the CDR3. From germline, CDR1 is SGHNT and CDR2 YENEEA. V lost 0 bases to trimming and J lost 0 bases, with 3 bases between them. CDR3 nucleotide sequence: TGTGCCAGCAGCTTAGACAGCTCTGGAAACACCATATATTTT. It specifies CASSLDSSGNTIYF.

CDR3 loop: CASSLGPIATNEKLFF. The CDR3 bases are TGCGCCAGCAGCTTGGGACCGATTGCAACTAATGAAAAACTGTTTTTT. The chain carries TRBV5-1 and TRBJ1-4; D unclear. Trimming took off 0 bases at V and 0 bases at J, with 9 bases between the two ends. The CDR3 loop spans 16 amino acids. Germline CDR1 and CDR2: SGHRS and YFSETQ.

The chain links TRBV6-5 to TRBJ1-1; TRBD1 matches 8 bases. CDR1 is MNHEY, CDR2 SVGAGI, per germline. V dropped 5 bases and J dropped 10; count of bases not matched to a gene: 3. The CDR3 contains 11 residues. The CDR3 sequence: CASSPGTGAFF. CDR3 nucleotide sequence: TGTGCCAGCAGTCCCGGGACAGGAGCTTTCTTT.

The V call is TRBV6-1, the J call TRBJ1-4; D uncertain. The CDR3 is 15 amino acids. Trimming left V 5 bases short and J 8 bases short, with 18 bases between. Germline V gene sequence: CDR1 MNHNS, CDR2 SASEGT. The CDR3 DNA is TGTGCCAGCAGTTTTGGCAGTTCCAACCCAGAAAAACTGTTTTTT. It codes for CASSFGSSNPEKLFF.

The chain links TRBV4-2 to TRBJ1-2, with D perhaps matching TRBD1 (6 bases). CDR1 LGHNA and CDR2 YNFKEQ come from the germline V gene. The length of the CDR3 is 15 residues. V gave up 5 bases and J gave up 5 bases, with 18 bases separating them. This CDR3 is CASSARTGNLYGYTF. The CDR3 nucleotides are TGTGCCAGCAGCGCCCGAACAGGGAACCTTTATGGCTACACCTTC.

The table lists this clone with a count of one. The chain combines TRBV7-8 with TRBJ2-7; TRBD2 might be the D (5 bases). The CDR3 has 14 residues. Trimming removed 0 bases from V and 3 bases from J, with 9 bases in between. Looked up from germline, CDR1 is SGHVS and CDR2 is FQNEAQ. The CDR3 protein is CASSLAGVDYEQYF. DNA for the CDR3: TGTGCCAGCAGCTTAGCGGGAGTAGACTACGAGCAGTACTTC.

The V and J genes are TRBV10-2 and TRBJ1-2; D unresolved. CDR1 is WSHSY, CDR2 SAAADI, per germline. This CDR3 is 11 amino acids long. Deletions cut 5 bases from V and 6 bases from J, with 7 bases between. CDR3 in amino acids: CASSKGNGYTF. CDR3 bases: TGCGCCAGCAGTAAAGGGAATGGCTACACCTTC.

The V gene is TRBV19, the J gene TRBJ2-7; 7 bases map to TRBD1. The CDR3 runs to 18 residues. The germline CDR1 and CDR2 sequences are LNHDA and SQIVND (reference sequence). The J segment lost 3 bases and the V segment lost 4 bases, leaving 18 bases of the junction unmatched. CDR3 sequence reads: CASSRDSLGFTGDYEQYF. CDR3 coding DNA: TGTGCCAGTAGTAGGGACAGTCTCGGATTCACCGGGGACTACGAGCAGTACTTC.

V gene TRBV6-6 combines with J gene TRBJ2-2; D is unclear. The V and J ends lost 4 bases and 4 bases respectively, with 7 bases between them. The germline V gene has CDR1 MNHNY and CDR2 SVGAGI (reference sequence). This CDR3 has 13 amino acids. The chain's CDR3 is CASSFLSTGELFF. CDR3 nucleotides: TGTGCCAGCAGTTTCCTAAGCACCGGGGAGCTGTTTTTT.

The chain carries TRBV28 and TRBJ1-4; D unclear. Trimming took off 6 bases at V and 3 bases at J, with 14 bases between the two ends. The CDR3 loop spans 15 amino acids. The V gene's germline CDR1 is MDHEN and CDR2 SYDVKM. CDR3 DNA sequence: TGTGCCAGCAGGGGCTATGGGCCCCCTAATGAAAAACTGTTTTTT. It specifies CASRGYGPPNEKLFF.

This clone came up once. The chain is built from TRBV11-2 and TRBJ1-1; D unresolved. CDR3 length: 13 amino acids. V lost 4 bases, J lost 0 bases, and 6 bases lay in between. The germline gives CDR1 SGHAT, CDR2 FQNNGV. The CDR3 reads CASSSSMNTEAFF. CDR3 bases: TGTGCCAGCAGCTCCTCAATGAACACTGAAGCTTTCTTT.

In its sample, this clone was seen once. The chain recombines TRBV5-4 with TRBJ2-5; a possible D gene is TRBD2 (6 bases). Looked up from germline, CDR1 is SGHNT and CDR2 is YYREEE (reference sequence). V was shortened by 4 bases and J by 1 base, with 11 bases between the two germline ends. The CDR3 covers 14 residues. The chain's CDR3 is CASSPPGLQETQYF. The CDR3 bases are TGTGCCAGCAGCCCTCCGGGACTCCAAGAGACCCAGTACTTC.

This chain connects TRBV4-1 to TRBJ2-1; D is ambiguous. Trimming pared 5 bases from V and 2 bases from J, leaving 19 bases between. Germline lookup yields CDR1 MGHRA and CDR2 YSYEKL. CDR3 size: 17 residues. The chain's CDR3 is CASSAPPQVHTYNEQFF. DNA of the CDR3: TGCGCCAGCAGCGCGCCACCCCAGGTTCATACCTACAATGAGCAGTTCTTC.

The genes are TRBV6-5 and TRBJ1-5; D might be TRBD1 (5 bases). V lost 5 bases and J 4 bases, leaving 9 bases between the germline ends. This CDR3 spans 13 amino acids. The germline V gene encodes CDR1 MNHEY and CDR2 SVGAGI. The CDR3 nucleotides read TGTGCCAGCAGTCTGGGACTAAATCAGCCCCAGCATTTT. Its protein product is CASSLGLNQPQHF.

The V call is TRBV4-1, the J call TRBJ1-4; D gene uncertain. The CDR3 totals 14 residues. Trimming cost V 1 base and J 3 bases, with 6 bases left between them. The germline CDR1 and CDR2 sequences are MGHRA and YSYEKL. DNA of the CDR3: TGCGCCAGCAGCCAAGCTACATCTAATGAAAAACTGTTTTTT. Protein sequence: CASSQATSNEKLFF.

The genes are TRBV2 and TRBJ1-6; 7 positions match TRBD1. V shed 5 bases, J shed 7 bases, and the junction held 11 bases outside the gene matches. Germline-derived CDR1 and CDR2 are SNHLY and FYNNEI. This CDR3 has 16 residues. The CDR3 nucleotides read TGTGCCAGCAGTATTAGGACAGGTGTTTTGAATTCACCCCTCCACTTT. Its translation is CASSIRTGVLNSPLHF. Looking up the rest from reference TRBV2 and TRBJ1-6 gives the full variable domain: EPEVTQTPSHQVTQMGQEVILRCVPISNHLYFYWYRQILGQKVEFLVSFYNNEISEKSEIFDDQFSVERPDGSNFTLKIRSTKLEDSAMYFCASSIRTGVLNSPLHFGNGTRLTVT.

The rearrangement links TRBV5-4 to TRBJ1-4; no firm D call. In germline, CDR1 is SGHNT, CDR2 YYREEE (reference sequence). Trimming removed 4 bases from V and 3 bases from J, with 16 bases in between. This CDR3 is built from 16 residues. The CDR3 DNA reads as TGTGCCAGCAGCGAAAAACGCCCGGAAGCTAATGAAAAACTGTTTTTT. It is translated as CASSEKRPEANEKLFF.

The chain recombines TRBV2 with TRBJ2-1, with 13 bases matching TRBD2. CDR1 and CDR2 (germline): SNHLY, FYNNEI. Germline trimming cut 5 bases from V and 4 bases from J; bases unmatched to any gene: 2. This CDR3 comprises 15 residues. CDR3 protein: CASSPGLAGYNEQFF. The CDR3, as DNA: TGTGCCAGCAGTCCGGGACTAGCGGGGTACAATGAGCAGTTCTTC.

J is TRBJ2-1 and V is TRBV11-2, with 11 bases matching TRBD2. This CDR3 has 17 residues. Looked up from germline, CDR1 is SGHAT and CDR2 is FQNNGV. V lost 5 bases, J lost 2 bases, and 8 bases stayed unmatched. The CDR3 nucleotides are TGTGCCAGCAGCGGTAGGGGGACTAGCGGAACCTACAATGAGCAGTTCTTC. Protein: CASSGRGTSGTYNEQFF.